This T cell receptor beta chain comes out of a study of T-cell memory formation after mild COVID-19. General observations from the study: Those CD4+ clones that contracted were mainly in CM and EM (CD8+ ones in EMRA).

This clonotype turned up a few times. Its antigen is as yet unknown. Germline CDR1 and CDR2: SGHTA and FQGNSA. The CDR3 is made up of 15 amino acids. Trimming cost V 2 bases and J 6 bases, with 14 bases left between them. TCRdb reprocessed the 5' RACE reads with MiXCR, giving one entry per CDR3 protein. This table holds around 410,000 distinct CDR3 sequences, about a quarter found once. The receptor was isolated from an adult woman who had mild COVID-19 (a few samples of this study predate the infection). Cell type and time point are not known. Sequenced sample: PBMCs or a T cell subset sorted from them (not recorded which). The chain couples TRBV7-2 to TRBJ2-1, with D unclear. CDR3 coding DNA: TGTGCCAGCAGCTTAATGACCGGATTTAGCAATGAGCAGTTCTTC. It yields the protein CASSLMTGFSNEQFF.